Presented here are 21 T cell receptor beta chains from one specimen sequenced in a study of blood T cells in healthy people across ages (dated by TCRdb to 2015 to 2017). Receptors were amplified or captured by 5' RACE. Sequenced on an Illumina HiSeq 2500. A second PCR of roughly 7 to 11 cycles was performed with a sample-barcoded 5' primer and a J-beta primer mix. TCRdb redid the processing of the public reads, applying fastp at Q25 and MiXCR, and retained in-frame beta chains. Entries that share a CDR3 protein sequence are merged under the most common genes and DNA. The sample table records about 800,000 distinct CDR3 sequences; approximately 25% of these occur just once. Of the sample, approximately 3.7% falls within the top ten clones. This sample was shared with a second study, whose subject was T cells of mothers and their children.

The sequenced sample was blood. The receptors derive from a boy younger than 18 in good health.

V usage is TRBV7-3 and J usage is TRBJ2-6, with 8 bases that match TRBD1. Germline V CDR1 and CDR2: SGHTA, FQGTGA. The trim removed 4 bases at V and 0 bases at J, leaving 14 bases unmatched. This CDR3 is 20 amino acids long. The CDR3 nucleotides are TGTGCCAGCAGCTCTATACCCCGACAGGGGCCTAGCTCTGGGGCCAACGTCCTGACTTTC. This sequence encodes CASSSIPRQGPSSGANVLTF.

This clonotype has more than one count but fewer than ten. One end of the junction varies from germline; a read error may be responsible. The CDR3 region has the DNA TGTGCTAGCAGCCGTCAAGCGGGGGGATATACCGGGGAGCTGTTTTTT. Its protein is CASSRQAGGYTGELFF. The chain is built from TRBV7-2 and TRBJ2-2, with 9 bases matching TRBD2. The CDR3 consists of 16 residues. Germline V gene data show CDR1 as SGHTA and CDR2 as FQGNSA.

The chain uses TRBV5-1 and TRBJ1-4; TRBD1 agrees at 12 bases. The trim removed 0 bases at V and 0 bases at J, leaving 12 bases unmatched. The CDR3 is 21 amino acids. The germline V gene encodes CDR1 SGHRS and CDR2 YFSETQ. The CDR3 sequence is CASSLAPPGTGGFTTNEKLFF. The CDR3 coding sequence is TGCGCCAGCAGCTTGGCCCCTCCCGGGACAGGGGGCTTCACAACTAATGAAAAACTGTTTTTT.

The chain combines TRBV11-2 with TRBJ2-3, with a weak D call TRBD2 (5 bases). This CDR3 has 17 amino acids. V shed 3 bases and J shed 0 bases, with 16 bases lying between them. Germline V CDR1 and CDR2: SGHAT, FQNNGV. DNA of the CDR3: TGTGCCAGCAGCTTGTTAACGGGAACCTTTAGCACAGATACGCAGTATTTT. Translation gives CASSLLTGTFSTDTQYF. The variable domain in full, with the rest retrieved from reference TRBV11-2 and TRBJ2-3, is EAGVAQSPRYKIIEKRQSVAFWCNPISGHATLYWYQQILGQGPKLLIQFQNNGVVDDSQLPKDRFSAERLKGVDSTLKIQPAKLEDSAVYLCASSLLTGTFSTDTQYFGPGTRLTVL.

The chain recombines TRBV19 with TRBJ2-5; 7 positions match TRBD1. The tail of the sequence fits TRBJ2-7 better, so the J call may be wrong. The CDR3 has 14 amino acids. In germline, CDR1 is LNHDA, CDR2 SQIVND (reference sequence). The CDR3 coding sequence is TGTGCCAGTAGTATGTGGGACAGCTCCTACGAGCAGTACTTC. Its translation is CASSMWDSSYEQYF.

The chain carries TRBV5-1 and TRBJ2-7; a possible D gene is TRBD1 (5 bases). The DNA end favors TRBJ2-1, so the J call may be wrong. CDR1 and CDR2 (germline): SGHRS, YFSETQ. The CDR3 loop spans 15 amino acids. The CDR3 sequence is CASSLETGLYNEQFF. The CDR3 bases are TGCGCCAGCAGCTTGGAAACAGGTCTATACAATGAGCAGTTCTTC.

In its sample, this clonotype was seen a few times. DNA of the CDR3: TGCAGCGCTCTATACGAGACCCAGTACTTC. It encodes CSALYETQYF. The genes are TRBV29-1 and TRBJ2-5; D not certain. The CDR3 has 10 amino acids. Deletions cut 7 bases from V and 5 bases from J, with 8 bases between. Germline CDR1 is SQVTM and CDR2 is ANQGSEA.

The CDR3 DNA is TGCGCCAGCAGCCGGGGACAGCGAGAGACCCAGTACTTC. It codes for CASSRGQRETQYF. The chain links TRBV4-1 to TRBJ2-5; TRBD1 matches 7 bases. The CDR3 is 13 amino acids. J gave up 4 bases and V 4 bases, and 3 bases lay outside the gene matches. Germline assignment: CDR1 MGHRA and CDR2 YSYEKL.

This rearrangement joins TRBV10-3 to TRBJ2-5, with D unresolved. The CDR3 consists of 12 residues. Trimming pared 0 bases from V and 5 bases from J, leaving 4 bases between. Germline CDR1 and CDR2: ENHRY and SYGVKD. CDR3 amino acids: CAISESIETQYF. DNA for the CDR3: TGTGCCATCAGTGAGTCGATCGAGACCCAGTACTTC.

This clonotype was seen a few times. This chain connects TRBV5-1 to TRBJ2-5; D uncertain. Germline V gene lookup returns CDR1 SGHRS and CDR2 YFSETQ. The CDR3 covers 15 residues. Trimming left V 2 bases short and J 2 bases short, with 13 bases between. CDR3 amino acids: CASSFDLAQQETQYF. CDR3 DNA sequence: TGCGCCAGCAGCTTTGATCTCGCACAGCAAGAGACCCAGTACTTC.

The gene calls are TRBV12-3 or TRBV12-4 and TRBJ1-1, with D possibly matching TRBD1 (6 bases). The CDR3 has 19 residues. V lost 2 bases and J lost 1, with 23 bases in between. CDR3 region: CASSLTPEDGQNWNTEAFF. Written as DNA, the CDR3 is TGTGCCAGCAGTTTAACCCCCGAGGACGGACAGAATTGGAACACTGAAGCTTTCTTT.

The J gene is TRBJ2-3, the V gene TRBV29-1; D may correspond to TRBD1 or TRBD2 (5 bases each). V was clipped by 6 bases and J by 1 base, with 14 bases between them. CDR1 and CDR2 (germline): SQVTM, ANQGSEA. This CDR3 comprises 14 residues. CDR3 bases: TGCAGCGTGACCCCGGGGCTGGGCACAGATACGCAGTATTTT. It codes for CSVTPGLGTDTQYF.

This clonotype was recorded at least ten times. The chain links TRBV5-1 to TRBJ1-1; the D gene is possibly TRBD1 (5 bases). Trimming took 0 bases from V and 3 from J, leaving 6 bases between them. This CDR3 spans 13 amino acids. The V gene's germline CDR1 is SGHRS and CDR2 YFSETQ. This CDR3 is CASSLVGDTEAFF. CDR3 DNA sequence: TGCGCCAGCAGCTTGGTGGGGGACACTGAAGCTTTCTTT.

J is TRBJ2-7 and V is TRBV6-2 or TRBV6-3; 7 bases fit TRBD1. V gave up 2 bases and J gave up 2 bases; unmatched junction bases: 6. Germline values: CDR1 MNHEY, CDR2 SVGEGT. CDR3 length equals 15 residues. The CDR3 DNA sequence: TGTGCCAGCAGTTACCCAGAAGGGACAGCCTACGAGCAGTACTTC. As protein: CASSYPEGTAYEQYF.

At least ten counts were recorded for this clonotype. CDR3 sequence: CSARDLGGTEAFF. The CDR3 nucleotides read TGCAGTGCTAGAGATCTGGGGGGAACTGAAGCTTTCTTT. The V call is TRBV20-1, the J call TRBJ1-1; D may be TRBD1 (5 bases). V shed 0 bases and J shed 5 bases, with 10 bases lying between them. Germline CDR1 is DFQATT and CDR2 is SNEGSKA (reference sequence). The CDR3 has 13 amino acids.

This clonotype was detected only a few times. The chain recombines TRBV28 with TRBJ2-1, with 9 positions matching TRBD2. CDR1 is MDHEN and CDR2 is SYDVKM in the germline V gene. V trimming: 5 bases; J trimming: 0 bases; junction bases outside the gene matches: 5. The CDR3 runs to 16 residues. CDR3 protein: CASSRLAVTSYNEQFF. DNA for the CDR3: TGTGCCAGCAGTAGACTAGCGGTCACCTCCTACAATGAGCAGTTCTTC.

This clonotype was seen only a few times. CDR3 bases: TGTGCCAGCAGCTTAAGTGGGACAGGGGATGAGCAGTTCTTC. It codes for CASSLSGTGDEQFF. This sequence joins TRBV7-3 and TRBJ2-1; 10 bases agree with TRBD1. CDR3 size: 14 residues. V was pared by 1 base and J by 8 bases, with 2 bases of the junction left unmatched. In germline, CDR1 is SGHTA, CDR2 FQGTGA.

The chain joins TRBV5-6 to TRBJ1-6, with TRBD1 matching over 10 bases. The CDR3 extends over 15 amino acids. V trimming: 2 bases; J trimming: 8 bases; junction bases outside the gene matches: 4. Germline CDR1 is SGHDT and CDR2 is YYEEEE. In DNA form, the CDR3 reads TGTGCCAGCAGCTTCTTGGGACAGGGGCATTCACCCCTCCACTTT. Encoded protein: CASSFLGQGHSPLHF.

V and J are TRBV7-2 and TRBJ2-3, with 14 bases aligning to TRBD2. Trimming removed 7 bases from V and 6 bases from J; junction bases left unmatched: 3. This CDR3 is 14 amino acids long. CDR1 and CDR2 from the germline V gene are SGHTA and FQGNSA. The CDR3 loop reads CASKTSGGVDTQYF. Here the CDR3 DNA reads TGTGCCAGCAAGACTAGCGGGGGGGTGGATACGCAGTATTTT.

This clonotype has at least ten counts. The chain recombines TRBV18 with TRBJ1-4; no clear D gene. This CDR3 contains 13 residues. Per germline, CDR1 KGHSH and CDR2 LQKENI. Trimming removed 4 bases from V and 7 bases from J, with 10 bases in between. Here the CDR3 reads CASSRASGEKLFF. Written as DNA, the CDR3 is TGTGCCAGCTCACGGGCCTCAGGTGAAAAACTGTTTTTT. Full variable domain (rest looked up from reference TRBV18 and TRBJ1-4): NAGVMQNPRHLVRRRGQEARLRCSPMKGHSHVYWYRQLPEEGLKFMVYLQKENIIDESGMPKERFSAEFPKEGPSILRIQQVVRGDSAAYFCASSRASGEKLFFGSGTQLSVL.

This clonotype has just a few counts. The chain combines TRBV4-1 with TRBJ1-3; TRBD1 agrees at 7 bases. There are 17 residues in the CDR3. Germline lookup yields CDR1 MGHRA and CDR2 YSYEKL. V trimming: 3 bases; J trimming: 3 bases; junction bases outside the gene matches: 11. CDR3 protein: CASSQGRDRGGGNTIYF. In DNA, the CDR3 is TGCGCCAGCAGCCAGGGAAGGGACAGAGGAGGTGGAAACACCATATATTTT.